This TCR beta chain derives from a study of blood T cells in healthy people across ages. Whole-study results and caveats: It was held that the diversity estimates obtained from one million T cells were underestimates.

In the case of this clonotype: Its antigen is not identified.

The length of the CDR3 is 17 residues. Trimming took 6 bases from V and 0 from J, leaving 19 bases between them. The second PCR ran roughly 6 to 11 cycles with a sample-barcoded 5' primer and J-beta primers. MiXCR was run by TCRdb on the 5' RACE reads, yielding one entry per CDR3 protein. The sample consists of 1.5 million to 2 million distinct CDR3 sequences, around 48% of them appearing once. The rearrangement joins TRBV12-3 or TRBV12-4 to TRBJ2-3; D is undetermined. The receptor was derived from a middle-aged woman in good health. Sequenced sample: blood. For the CDR3, the DNA is TGTGCCAGCAGCCCTGGGCTCGCGGCCCCTAGCACAGATACGCAGTATTTT. This translates into CASSPGLAAPSTDTQYF.